This T cell receptor beta chain was recovered during a study of blood T cell repertoires in COVID-19. About the study: Samples taken during acute and convalescent COVID-19 were collected in the United States, Italy and Spain.

Donors in Cohort 3 who had recovered were those with two negative PCRs, healthcare professional clearance, or resolution of their symptoms. Authors' methods: Scientists estimated how many nucleated cells there were by amplifying reference gene primers. TCRdb's table, derived via immunoSEQ multiplex PCR, lists solely in-frame clones and lacks some. The V and J calls and clone size were taken over from that table, and D and trimming were inferred from the DNA. The table lists roughly 360,000 clones, roughly 87% of them singletons. This clone was seen once. CDR1 WNHNN and CDR2 SYGVQD come from the germline V gene (reference sequence). This CDR3 contains 17 residues. V was shortened by 6 bases and J by 5 bases, with 25 bases between the two germline ends.

The sample taken for sequencing was PBMCs or T cells enriched from blood (not recorded which). The receptor was derived from a woman between 50 and 59 years old who had recovered from COVID-19. This chain uses TRBV10-1 with TRBJ1-1; D gene ambiguous. The CDR3 DNA sequence: TGCGCCAGCAGAGCAGAGAAGGCGTCGTCCTTCAGGACTGAAGCTTTCTTT. Protein sequence: CASRAEKASSFRTEAFF.